The 2 T cell receptor beta chains below were found in one sample sequenced in a study of a mutant IDH1 vaccine in newly diagnosed glioma. Repertoires were generated with immunoSEQ multiplex PCR, while TCRdb's copy carries only in-frame clones and drops some. The sample has about 34,000 clones; about four fifths are singletons. Time point denoted: baseline, week 1 (first vaccination visit). Noted treatment: pre-vaccination baseline after standard-of-care therapy. The sample in question was peripheral blood mononuclear cells (PBMCs), obtained from a glioma patient treated with radiotherapy, temozolomide or both. All receptors derive from a man over 45 with glioma. Some clones in this sample may be carry-over from other donors' samples.

The chain has TRBV7-8 and TRBJ2-7; TRBD1 matches 12 bases. The CDR3 is 16 amino acids. V trimming: 5 bases; J trimming: 5 bases; junction bases outside the gene matches: 10. The germline V gene has CDR1 SGHVS and CDR2 FQNEAQ. The CDR3 protein is CASSLLGGQGADEQYF. CDR3 nucleotides: TGTGCCAGCAGCCTGTTGGGGGGACAGGGGGCCGACGAGCAGTACTTC.

This clone was observed a few times. This chain connects TRBV6-4 to TRBJ1-2, with D tentatively TRBD1 (5 bases). V lost 3 bases to trimming and J lost 4 bases, with 15 bases between them. The CDR3 has 15 residues. The germline V gene has CDR1 MRHNA and CDR2 SNTAGT. Here the CDR3 reads CASSESAGEAYGYTF. CDR3 in DNA: TGTGCCAGCAGTGAATCAGCGGGGGAGGCCTATGGCTACACCTTC.